The 5 T cell receptor beta chains listed next were all sequenced from one sample in a study of CD8+ T cells in alopecia areata. RNA extraction and reverse transcription yielded cDNA as sequencing template. Libraries were prepared by immunoSEQ multiplex PCR; TCRdb keeps only in-frame clonotypes and omits some of them. The sample records about 200,000 clones, approximately 60% being singletons. Material for sequencing was CD8+ T cells sorted from blood. These receptors all come from a human donor in good health.

This clone was counted a few times. The chain combines TRBV5-6 with TRBJ1-2, with 7 nucleotides matching TRBD1. Trimming took 0 bases from V and 4 from J; bases not matched to a gene: 3. Germline lookup yields CDR1 SGHDT and CDR2 YYEEEE. This CDR3 has 14 residues. The CDR3 is CASSLGQGFYGYTF. CDR3 DNA sequence: TGTGCCAGCAGCTTGGGACAGGGCTTCTATGGCTACACCTTC.

The chain combines TRBV29-1 with TRBJ2-1, with 12 bases aligning to TRBD2. The germline V gene has CDR1 SQVTM and CDR2 ANQGSEA. The V segment lost 5 bases and the J segment 3 bases; nucleotides outside the gene matches: 8. The CDR3 length is 16 residues. The CDR3 DNA is TGCAGCGTTATAGGACTAGCGGGAACCCGCTACAATGAGCAGTTCTTC. This gives the protein CSVIGLAGTRYNEQFF.

The chain recombines TRBV29-1 with TRBJ1-6; D unclear. Trimming took off 6 bases at V and 14 bases at J, with 11 bases between the two ends. This CDR3 spans 10 amino acids. The V gene's germline CDR1 is SQVTM and CDR2 ANQGSEA. The CDR3 here is CSVEDGTLHF. For the CDR3, the DNA is TGCAGCGTAGAGGACGGCACCCTCCACTTT.

V and J are TRBV29-1 and TRBJ2-7; the D gene is possibly TRBD1 (5 bases). Germline CDR1 reads SQVTM; CDR2 reads ANQGSEA. V was trimmed by 8 bases and J by 4 bases, leaving 15 bases between them. The CDR3 is 12 amino acids. The CDR3, as DNA: TGCAGCTCAACCGACAGCGATTACGAGCAGTACTTC. This gives the protein CSSTDSDYEQYF.

This chain links TRBV11-2 with TRBJ2-2; 10 positions agree with TRBD1. The CDR3 has 17 amino acids. Germline V CDR1 and CDR2: SGHAT, FQNNGV. Germline trimming cut 6 bases from V and 7 bases from J; bases unmatched to any gene: 14. As DNA, the CDR3 is TGTGCCAGCAGACTATACGTTCCGGGACAGGGGAACGGGGAGCTGTTTTTT. It is translated as CASRLYVPGQGNGELFF. Variable domain in full (rest from reference TRBV11-2 and TRBJ2-2): EAGVAQSPRYKIIEKRQSVAFWCNPISGHATLYWYQQILGQGPKLLIQFQNNGVVDDSQLPKDRFSAERLKGVDSTLKIQPAKLEDSAVYLCASRLYVPGQGNGELFFGEGSRLTVL.